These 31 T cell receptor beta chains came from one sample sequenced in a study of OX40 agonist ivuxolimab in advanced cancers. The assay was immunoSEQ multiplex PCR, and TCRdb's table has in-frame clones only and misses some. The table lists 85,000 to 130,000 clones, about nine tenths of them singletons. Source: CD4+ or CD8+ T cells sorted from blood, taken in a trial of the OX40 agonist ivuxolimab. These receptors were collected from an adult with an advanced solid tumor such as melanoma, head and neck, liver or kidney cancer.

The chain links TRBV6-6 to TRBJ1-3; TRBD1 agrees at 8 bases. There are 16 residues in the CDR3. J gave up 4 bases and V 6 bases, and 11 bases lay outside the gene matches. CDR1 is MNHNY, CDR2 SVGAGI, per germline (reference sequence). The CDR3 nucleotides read TGTGCCAGCAGCACCAATGGACAGGGCGCGGGAAACACCATATATTTT. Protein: CASSTNGQGAGNTIYF.

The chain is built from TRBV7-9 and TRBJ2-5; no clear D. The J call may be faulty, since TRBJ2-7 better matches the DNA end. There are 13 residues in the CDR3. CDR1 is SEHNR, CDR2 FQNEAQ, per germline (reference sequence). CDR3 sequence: CASSLNRNYEQYF. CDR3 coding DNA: TGTGCCAGCAGCTTGAACCGTAACTACGAGCAGTACTTC.

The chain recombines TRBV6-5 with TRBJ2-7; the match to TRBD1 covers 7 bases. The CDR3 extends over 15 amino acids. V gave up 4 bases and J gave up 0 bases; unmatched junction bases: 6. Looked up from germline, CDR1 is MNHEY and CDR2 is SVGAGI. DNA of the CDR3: TGTGCCAGCAGTTCGAGACAGGGAAGCTCCTACGAGCAGTACTTC. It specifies CASSSRQGSSYEQYF.

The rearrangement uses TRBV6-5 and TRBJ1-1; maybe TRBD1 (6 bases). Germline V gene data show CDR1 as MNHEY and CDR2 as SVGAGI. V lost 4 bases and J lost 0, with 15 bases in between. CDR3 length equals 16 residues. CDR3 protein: CASSWGLGGVNTEAFF. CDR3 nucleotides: TGTGCCAGCAGTTGGGGGTTAGGGGGAGTGAACACTGAAGCTTTCTTT.

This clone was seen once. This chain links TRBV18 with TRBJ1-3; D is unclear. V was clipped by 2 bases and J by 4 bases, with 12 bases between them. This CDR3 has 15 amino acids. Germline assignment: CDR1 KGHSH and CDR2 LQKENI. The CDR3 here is CASSPDKFPGNTIYF. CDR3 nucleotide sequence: TGTGCCAGCTCACCAGATAAATTTCCAGGAAACACCATATATTTT.

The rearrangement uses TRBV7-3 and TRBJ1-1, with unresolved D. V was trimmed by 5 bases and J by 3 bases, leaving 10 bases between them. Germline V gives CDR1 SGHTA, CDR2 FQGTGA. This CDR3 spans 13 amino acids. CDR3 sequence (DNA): TGTGCCAGCAGCGGCTCGGCGGACACTGAAGCTTTCTTT. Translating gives CASSGSADTEAFF. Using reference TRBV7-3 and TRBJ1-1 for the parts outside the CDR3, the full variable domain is GAGVSQTPSNKVTEKGKYVELRCDPISGHTALYWYRQSLGQGPEFLIYFQGTGAADDSGLPNDRFFAVRPEGSVSTLKIQRTERGDSAVYLCASSGSADTEAFFGQGTRLTVV.

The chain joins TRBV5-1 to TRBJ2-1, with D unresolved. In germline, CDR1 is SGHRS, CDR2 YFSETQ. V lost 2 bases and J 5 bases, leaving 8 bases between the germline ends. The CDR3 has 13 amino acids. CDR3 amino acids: CASSLSTNNEQFF. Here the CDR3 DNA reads TGCGCCAGCAGCTTAAGTACGAACAATGAGCAGTTCTTC.

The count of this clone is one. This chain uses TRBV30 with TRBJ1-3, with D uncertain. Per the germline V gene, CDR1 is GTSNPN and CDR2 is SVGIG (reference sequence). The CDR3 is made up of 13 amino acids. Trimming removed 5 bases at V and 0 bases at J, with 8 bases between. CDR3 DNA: TGTGCCTGGGGTCAGAACTCTGGAAACACCATATATTTT. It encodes CAWGQNSGNTIYF.

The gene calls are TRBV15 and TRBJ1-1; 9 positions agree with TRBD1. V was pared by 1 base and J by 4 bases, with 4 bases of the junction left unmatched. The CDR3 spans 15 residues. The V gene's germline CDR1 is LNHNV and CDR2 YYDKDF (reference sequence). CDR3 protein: CATSRGRDRVTEAFF. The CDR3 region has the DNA TGTGCCACCAGCAGAGGTCGGGACAGGGTCACTGAAGCTTTCTTT.

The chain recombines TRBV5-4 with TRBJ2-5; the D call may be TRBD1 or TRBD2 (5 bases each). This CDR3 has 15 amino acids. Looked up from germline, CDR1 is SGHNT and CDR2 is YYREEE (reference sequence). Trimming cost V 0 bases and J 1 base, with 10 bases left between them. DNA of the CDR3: TGTGCCAGCAGCTTGGTGGGACCCCTCCAAGAGACCCAGTACTTC. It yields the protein CASSLVGPLQETQYF.

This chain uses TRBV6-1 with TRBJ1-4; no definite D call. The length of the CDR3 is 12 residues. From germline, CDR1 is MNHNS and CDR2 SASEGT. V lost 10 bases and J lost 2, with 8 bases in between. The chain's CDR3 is CATGETNEKLFF. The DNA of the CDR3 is TGTGCCACCGGGGAGACTAATGAAAAACTGTTTTTT.

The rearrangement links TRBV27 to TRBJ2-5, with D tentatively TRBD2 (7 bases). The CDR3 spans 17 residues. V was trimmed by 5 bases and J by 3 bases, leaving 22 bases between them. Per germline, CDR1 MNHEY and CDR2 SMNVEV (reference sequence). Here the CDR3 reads CASSPLFRGGEEETQYF. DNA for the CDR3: TGTGCCAGCAGTCCCCTCTTCCGCGGGGGCGAAGAAGAGACCCAGTACTTC.

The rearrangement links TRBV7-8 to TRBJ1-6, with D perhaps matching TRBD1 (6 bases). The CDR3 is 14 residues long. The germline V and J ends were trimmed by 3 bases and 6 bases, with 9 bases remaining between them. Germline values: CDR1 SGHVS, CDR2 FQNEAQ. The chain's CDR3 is CASSFSGVNSPLHF. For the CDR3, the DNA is TGTGCCAGCAGCTTTTCAGGGGTTAATTCACCCCTCCACTTT.

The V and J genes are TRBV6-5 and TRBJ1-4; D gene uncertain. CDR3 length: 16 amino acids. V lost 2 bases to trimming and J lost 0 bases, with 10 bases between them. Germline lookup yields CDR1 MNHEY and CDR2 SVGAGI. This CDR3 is CASSYARGPTNEKLFF. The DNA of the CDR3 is TGTGCCAGCAGTTACGCCCGGGGTCCAACTAATGAAAAACTGTTTTTT.

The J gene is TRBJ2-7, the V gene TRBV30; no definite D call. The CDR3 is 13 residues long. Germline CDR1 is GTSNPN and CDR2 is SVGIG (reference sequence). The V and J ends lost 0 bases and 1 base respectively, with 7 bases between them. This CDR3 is CAWSVKGSYEQYF. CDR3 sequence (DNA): TGTGCCTGGAGTGTGAAGGGTTCCTACGAGCAGTACTTC.

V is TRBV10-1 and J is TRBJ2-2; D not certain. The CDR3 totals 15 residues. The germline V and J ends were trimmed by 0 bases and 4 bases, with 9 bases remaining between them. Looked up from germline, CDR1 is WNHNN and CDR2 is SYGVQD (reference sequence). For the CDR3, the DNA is TGCGCCAGCAGTGAGTCCTGGGCAGGCACCGGGGAGCTGTTTTTT. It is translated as CASSESWAGTGELFF.

CDR3 sequence: CASSLGRGDTQYF. DNA for the CDR3: TGTGCCAGCAGCTTAGGCCGGGGAGATACGCAGTATTTT. The chain uses TRBV7-7 and TRBJ2-3, with D possibly being TRBD2 (5 bases). The V end lost 1 base, the J end lost 5 bases, and 7 bases lay between the germline ends. The germline gives CDR1 SSHAT, CDR2 FNYEAQ (reference sequence). The CDR3 contains 13 residues.

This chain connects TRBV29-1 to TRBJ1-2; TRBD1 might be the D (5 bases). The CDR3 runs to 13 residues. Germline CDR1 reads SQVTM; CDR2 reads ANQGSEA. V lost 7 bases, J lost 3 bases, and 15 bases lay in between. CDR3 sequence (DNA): TGCAGCGCTCTTCGAGGGGCGGACTATGGCTACACCTTC. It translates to CSALRGADYGYTF.

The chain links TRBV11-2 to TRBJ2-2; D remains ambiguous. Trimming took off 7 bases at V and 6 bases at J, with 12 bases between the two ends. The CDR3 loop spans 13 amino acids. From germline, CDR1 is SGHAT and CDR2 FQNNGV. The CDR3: CASKLDGPGELFF. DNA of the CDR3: TGTGCCAGCAAGCTTGATGGTCCCGGGGAGCTGTTTTTT.

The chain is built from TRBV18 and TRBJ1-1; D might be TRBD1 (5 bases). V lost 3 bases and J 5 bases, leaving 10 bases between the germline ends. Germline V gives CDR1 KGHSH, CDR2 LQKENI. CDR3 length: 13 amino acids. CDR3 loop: CASSPPGGTEAFF. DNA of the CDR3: TGTGCCAGCTCACCCCCCGGGGGGACTGAAGCTTTCTTT.

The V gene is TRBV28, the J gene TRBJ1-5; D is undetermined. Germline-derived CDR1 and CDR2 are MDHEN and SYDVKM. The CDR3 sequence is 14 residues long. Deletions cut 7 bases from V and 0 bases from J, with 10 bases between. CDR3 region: CASNRVISNQPQHF. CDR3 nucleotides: TGTGCCAGCAATAGGGTAATTAGCAATCAGCCCCAGCATTTT.

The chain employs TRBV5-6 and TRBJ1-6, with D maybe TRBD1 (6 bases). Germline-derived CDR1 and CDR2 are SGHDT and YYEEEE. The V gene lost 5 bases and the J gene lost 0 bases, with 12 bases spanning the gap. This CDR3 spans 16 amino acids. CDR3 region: CASSTGTSSYNSPLHF. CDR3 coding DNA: TGTGCCAGCAGTACCGGGACATCCTCCTATAATTCACCCCTCCACTTT.

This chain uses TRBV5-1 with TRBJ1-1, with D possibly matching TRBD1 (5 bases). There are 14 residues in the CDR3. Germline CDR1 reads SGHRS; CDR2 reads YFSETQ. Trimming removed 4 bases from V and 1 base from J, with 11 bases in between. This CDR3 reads CASSPSGGNTEAFF. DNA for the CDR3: TGCGCCAGCAGCCCAAGTGGGGGGAACACTGAAGCTTTCTTT.

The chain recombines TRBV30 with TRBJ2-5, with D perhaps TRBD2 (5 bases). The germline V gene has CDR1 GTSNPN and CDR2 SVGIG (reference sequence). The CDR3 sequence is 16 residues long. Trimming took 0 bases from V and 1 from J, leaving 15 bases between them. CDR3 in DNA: TGTGCCTGGAGTGTACTAGTACCTCCTCTCCAAGAGACCCAGTACTTC. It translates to CAWSVLVPPLQETQYF.

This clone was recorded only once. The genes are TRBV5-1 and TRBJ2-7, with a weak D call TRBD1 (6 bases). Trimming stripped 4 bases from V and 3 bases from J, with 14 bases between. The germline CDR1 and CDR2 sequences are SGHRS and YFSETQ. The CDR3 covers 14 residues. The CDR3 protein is CASSKIIQGYEQYF. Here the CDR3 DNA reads TGCGCCAGCAGCAAAATAATACAGGGCTACGAGCAGTACTTC.

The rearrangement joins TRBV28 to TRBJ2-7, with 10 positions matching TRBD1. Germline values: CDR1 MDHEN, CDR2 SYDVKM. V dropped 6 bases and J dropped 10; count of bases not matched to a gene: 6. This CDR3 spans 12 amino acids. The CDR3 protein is CASSHGTGEQYF. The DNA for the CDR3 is TGTGCCAGCAGCCACGGGACAGGGGAACAGTACTTC.

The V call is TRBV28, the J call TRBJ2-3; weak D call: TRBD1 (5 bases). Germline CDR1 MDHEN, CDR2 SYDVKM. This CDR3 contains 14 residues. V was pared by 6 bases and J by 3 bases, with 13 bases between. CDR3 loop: CASSPQGLTDTQYF. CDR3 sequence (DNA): TGTGCCAGCAGCCCGCAGGGTCTTACAGATACGCAGTATTTT.

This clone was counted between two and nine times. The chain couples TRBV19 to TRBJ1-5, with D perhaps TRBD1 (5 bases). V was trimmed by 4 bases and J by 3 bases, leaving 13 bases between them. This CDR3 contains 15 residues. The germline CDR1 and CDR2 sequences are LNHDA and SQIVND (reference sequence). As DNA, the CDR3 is TGTGCCAGTAGTAGAGGGACCGTTTACAATCAGCCCCAGCATTTT. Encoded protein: CASSRGTVYNQPQHF.

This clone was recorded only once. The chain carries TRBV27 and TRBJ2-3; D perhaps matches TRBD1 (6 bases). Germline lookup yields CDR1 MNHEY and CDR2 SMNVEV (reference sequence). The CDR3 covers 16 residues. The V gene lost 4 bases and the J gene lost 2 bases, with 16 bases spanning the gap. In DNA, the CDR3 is TGTGCCAGCAGTTACCGACAGGAGCCGTTCACAGATACGCAGTATTTT. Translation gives CASSYRQEPFTDTQYF.

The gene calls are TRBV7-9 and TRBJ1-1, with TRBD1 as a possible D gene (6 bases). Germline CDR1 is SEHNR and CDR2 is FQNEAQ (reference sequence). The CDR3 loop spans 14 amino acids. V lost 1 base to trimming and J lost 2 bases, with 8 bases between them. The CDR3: CASSLGTDNTEAFF. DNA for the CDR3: TGTGCCAGCAGCTTAGGGACAGACAACACTGAAGCTTTCTTT.

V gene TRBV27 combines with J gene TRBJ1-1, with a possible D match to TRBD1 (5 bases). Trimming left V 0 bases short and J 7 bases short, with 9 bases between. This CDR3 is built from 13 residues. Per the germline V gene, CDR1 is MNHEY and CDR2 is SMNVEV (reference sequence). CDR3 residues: CASSLSPGGEAFF. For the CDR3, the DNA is TGTGCCAGCAGTTTATCGCCGGGGGGTGAAGCTTTCTTT.